Listed here are 22 T cell receptor beta chains from one sample, sequenced in a study of shared clonotypes between healthy human individuals. Terminally differentiated effector memory CD45RA+ cells were left out of the naive CD8 fraction, which was CD45RO-negative and positively selected for CCR7. This table comes from immunoSEQ multiplex PCR, and its TCRdb copy is limited to in-frame clones, with some not included. The sample lists roughly 890,000 clones; approximately 92% were seen once. The specimen was naive CD8+ T cells sorted from blood. The source is a young man in good health.

The chain links TRBV7-9 to TRBJ2-1; 14 bases fit TRBD2. Germline V gene sequence: CDR1 SEHNR, CDR2 FQNEAQ (reference sequence). Trimming removed 4 bases from V and 7 bases from J; junction bases left unmatched: 15. This CDR3 has 19 residues. The CDR3 region has the DNA TGTGCCAGCAGCTCCACGAACCGACTAGCGGGAGGGCCCTGGAATGAGCAGTTCTTC. Protein: CASSSTNRLAGGPWNEQFF.

The rearrangement links TRBV10-3 to TRBJ1-5, with D tentatively TRBD1 (5 bases). V gave up 6 bases and J gave up 5 bases, with 17 bases separating them. Germline CDR1 and CDR2: ENHRY and SYGVKD. This CDR3 contains 15 residues. DNA for the CDR3: TGTGCCATCAGCAGCGGTGCAGGGCGGGATCAGCCCCAGCATTTT. This encodes CAISSGAGRDQPQHF.

A note on this clone: Within the sample, other DNA sequences also encode this same CDR3. This chain uses TRBV7-9 with TRBJ1-1; D gene ambiguous. The CDR3 is 12 amino acids. The germline CDR1 and CDR2 sequences are SEHNR and FQNEAQ (reference sequence). Deletions cut 2 bases from V and 7 bases from J, with 8 bases between. The CDR3 DNA reads as TGTGCCAGCAGCTTATTAGGAGGTGAAGCTTTCTTT. Encoded protein: CASSLLGGEAFF. The whole variable domain, filled in from reference TRBV7-9 and TRBJ1-1, reads DTGVSQNPRHKITKRGQNVTFRCDPISEHNRLYWYRQTLGQGPEFLTYFQNEAQLEKSRLLSDRFSAERPKGSFSTLEIQRTEQGDSAMYLCASSLLGGEAFFGQGTRLTVV.

This chain links TRBV27 with TRBJ2-7; unclear D gene. The V and J ends lost 5 bases and 5 bases respectively, with 13 bases between them. This CDR3 region has 13 residues. The germline gives CDR1 MNHEY, CDR2 SMNVEV (reference sequence). CDR3 loop: CASSPQYAHEQYF. CDR3 DNA: TGTGCCAGCAGTCCGCAGTATGCCCACGAGCAGTACTTC.

This clone has more than one count but fewer than ten. CDR3 nucleotide sequence: TGTGCCAGCAGCACACAGGGTTTTGCGGTGGTCGAGCAGTACTTC. The encoded protein is CASSTQGFAVVEQYF. V gene TRBV5-6 combines with J gene TRBJ2-7, with D perhaps TRBD1 (6 bases). This CDR3 is built from 15 residues. From germline, CDR1 is SGHDT and CDR2 YYEEEE. Trimming removed 4 bases at V and 6 bases at J, with 20 bases between.

The J gene is TRBJ1-1, the V gene TRBV7-9; 7 positions match TRBD1. The J segment lost 4 bases and the V segment lost 6 bases, leaving 8 bases of the junction unmatched. The germline gives CDR1 SEHNR, CDR2 FQNEAQ (reference sequence). CDR3 length: 14 amino acids. CDR3 sequence reads: CASRFDREGTEAFF. In nucleotides, the CDR3 is TGTGCCAGCAGATTCGACAGGGAAGGCACTGAAGCTTTCTTT.

This CDR3 is CASSQVGGPSYEQYF. The DNA for the CDR3 is TGCGCCAGCAGCCAAGTGGGTGGCCCTTCCTACGAGCAGTACTTC. The chain has TRBV4-1 and TRBJ2-7; no definite D call. The CDR3 length is 15 residues. The V end lost 1 base, the J end lost 1 base, and 11 bases lay between the germline ends. The germline gives CDR1 MGHRA, CDR2 YSYEKL.

The rearrangement uses TRBV27 and TRBJ2-4; tentative D call: TRBD2 (5 bases). Germline V gene lookup returns CDR1 MNHEY and CDR2 SMNVEV (reference sequence). The CDR3 totals 14 residues. Trimming took off 8 bases at V and 8 bases at J, with 19 bases between the two ends. The CDR3 bases are TGTGCCAGCGCCCATGACGGGGTAGGCGACATTCAGTACTTC. It is translated as CASAHDGVGDIQYF.

J is TRBJ2-7 and V is TRBV7-6; D gene unclear. Germline lookup yields CDR1 SGHVS and CDR2 FNYEAQ. The CDR3 length is 16 residues. With 2 bases removed from V and 3 bases from J, the gap between germline ends came to 17 bases. The CDR3 nucleotides read TGTGCCAGCAGCTTAAGGGCGGACCCCGCTAACTACGAGCAGTACTTC. This gives the protein CASSLRADPANYEQYF.

The V gene is TRBV28, the J gene TRBJ2-2; D not resolved. V lost 3 bases and J lost 7, with 9 bases in between. The CDR3 is made up of 13 amino acids. Germline-derived CDR1 and CDR2 are MDHEN and SYDVKM. The CDR3, as DNA: TGTGCCAGCAGTTTGATGCCTCACGGGGAGCTGTTTTTT. Translating it yields CASSLMPHGELFF.

V is TRBV5-5 and J is TRBJ2-7, with 8 bases that match TRBD1. Germline V CDR1 and CDR2: SGHKS, YYEKEE (reference sequence). The CDR3 covers 13 residues. V was clipped by 6 bases and J by 3 bases; unmatched bases: 5. The CDR3 DNA reads as TGTGCCAGCAACTTCGGACAGGGCTACGAGCAGTACTTC. Translation: CASNFGQGYEQYF.

The rearrangement links TRBV9 to TRBJ2-5; 7 nucleotides match TRBD2. The V and J ends lost 0 bases and 5 bases, in that order; junction bases with no gene match: 22. Germline CDR1 and CDR2: SGDLS and YYNGEE. This CDR3 is 20 amino acids long. The CDR3 DNA sequence: TGTGCCAGCAGCGTAGATTCCCGAGAGGAGTTGCGGGAGTTTCCCGAGACCCAGTACTTC. Translation: CASSVDSREELREFPETQYF. Using reference TRBV9 and TRBJ2-5 for the parts outside the CDR3, the full variable domain is DSGVTQTPKHLITATGQRVTLRCSPRSGDLSVYWYQQSLDQGLQFLIQYYNGEERAKGNILERFSAQQFPDLHSELNLSSLELGDSALYFCASSVDSREELREFPETQYFGPGTRLLVL.

The V gene is TRBV28, the J gene TRBJ1-5, with D perhaps TRBD1 (6 bases). The CDR3 loop spans 15 amino acids. V was shortened by 3 bases and J by 6 bases, with 15 bases between the two germline ends. Looked up from germline, CDR1 is MDHEN and CDR2 is SYDVKM. The CDR3 nucleotides are TGTGCCAGCAGTTTGCTTGGGGGGCGATTTCAGCCCCAGCATTTT. This gives the protein CASSLLGGRFQPQHF. Filled out from reference TRBV28 and TRBJ1-5, the complete variable domain reads DVKVTQSSRYLVKRTGEKVFLECVQDMDHENMFWYRQDPGLGLRLIYFSYDVKMKEKGDIPEGYSVSREKKERFSLILESASTNQTSMYLCASSLLGGRFQPQHFGDGTRLSIL.

This sequence joins TRBV7-6 and TRBJ2-4; D is ambiguous. V was pared by 7 bases and J by 5 bases, with 15 bases between. The CDR3 length is 14 residues. The V gene's germline CDR1 is SGHVS and CDR2 FNYEAQ. The CDR3 loop is CASTLGIGENIQYF. CDR3 DNA sequence: TGTGCCAGCACCCTGGGAATAGGTGAAAACATTCAGTACTTC. The whole variable domain, remainder taken from reference TRBV7-6 and TRBJ2-4, is GAGVSQSPRYKVTKRGQDVALRCDPISGHVSLYWYRQALGQGPEFLTYFNYEAQQDKSGLPNDRFSAERPEGSISTLTIQRTEQRDSAMYRCASTLGIGENIQYFGAGTRLSVL.

The chain employs TRBV19 and TRBJ2-7, with D tentatively TRBD1 or TRBD2 (5 bases each). V was shortened by 5 bases and J by 2 bases, with 10 bases between the two germline ends. CDR1 is LNHDA, CDR2 SQIVND, per germline (reference sequence). The CDR3 is made up of 13 amino acids. The CDR3 nucleotides read TGTGCCAGTAGTGCCGGGACCCCCTACGAGCAGTACTTC. Protein product: CASSAGTPYEQYF. Variable domain in full (rest from reference TRBV19 and TRBJ2-7): DGGITQSPKYLFRKEGQNVTLSCEQNLNHDAMYWYRQDPGQGLRLIYYSQIVNDFQKGDIAEGYSVSREKKESFPLTVTSAQKNPTAFYLCASSAGTPYEQYFGPGTRLTVT.

The chain combines TRBV7-8 with TRBJ1-3; D remains unclear. Per the germline V gene, CDR1 is SGHVS and CDR2 is FQNEAQ. The CDR3 is made up of 16 amino acids. V was trimmed by 2 bases and J by 0 bases, leaving 11 bases between them. Written as DNA, the CDR3 is TGTGCCAGCAGCTTACGGAGGGTAAACTCTGGAAACACCATATATTTT. This encodes CASSLRRVNSGNTIYF.

The V gene is TRBV6-4, the J gene TRBJ2-1, with TRBD2 matching 7 bases. J lost 10 bases, V lost 5 bases, and 8 bases had no gene match. Germline V gene sequence: CDR1 MRHNA, CDR2 SNTAGT. CDR3 length equals 13 residues. In DNA, the CDR3 is TGTGCCAGCAGTAACCACGAGCGGGGCGAGCAGTTCTTC. Its translation: CASSNHERGEQFF.

This rearrangement joins TRBV7-2 to TRBJ2-2; D gene unclear. Germline loops: CDR1 SGHTA, CDR2 FQGNSA. This CDR3 spans 15 amino acids. The V end lost 3 bases, the J end lost 2 bases, and 10 bases lay between the germline ends. CDR3 coding DNA: TGTGCCAGCAGCTTTGTTCCAGCTAACACCGGGGAGCTGTTTTTT. This codes for CASSFVPANTGELFF.

The chain combines TRBV27 with TRBJ2-7; D is perhaps TRBD1 (5 bases). The CDR3 sequence is 14 residues long. Germline V CDR1 and CDR2: MNHEY, SMNVEV (reference sequence). V dropped 1 base and J dropped 1 base, with 8 bases sitting between them. The CDR3 sequence: CASSLFAGSYEQYF. CDR3 DNA: TGTGCCAGCAGTTTATTCGCAGGGTCCTACGAGCAGTACTTC.

The genes are TRBV28 and TRBJ1-5; the match to TRBD1 covers 8 bases. Germline trimming cut 6 bases from V and 5 bases from J; bases unmatched to any gene: 9. CDR1 MDHEN and CDR2 SYDVKM come from the germline V gene. The CDR3 is 15 residues long. The CDR3 region has the DNA TGTGCCAGCAGCACTATCGGACAGGGTGATCAGCCCCAGCATTTT. It yields the protein CASSTIGQGDQPQHF.

The rearrangement joins TRBV5-3 to TRBJ1-2, with D tentatively TRBD1 (5 bases). TRBV5-3 counts as an open reading frame of uncertain function. The CDR3 is 16 residues long. V was trimmed by 2 bases and J by 0 bases, leaving 14 bases between them. CDR3 residues: CARSFIRQTTNYGYTF. In nucleotides, the CDR3 is TGTGCCAGAAGCTTTATAAGACAGACGACTAACTATGGCTACACCTTC.

This clone showed up just a few times. The rearrangement links TRBV4-3 to TRBJ2-7; the D gene could be TRBD1 or TRBD2 (5 bases each). This CDR3 region has 14 residues. The ends were cut back, 0 bases at V and 2 bases at J, with 8 bases in the middle. The V gene's germline CDR1 is LGHNA and CDR2 YSLEER. CDR3 nucleotide sequence: TGCGCCAGCAGCCAAGATTGGGGGACCTACGAGCAGTACTTC. Amino acid sequence: CASSQDWGTYEQYF.